This TCR beta chain stems from a study of T cells after yellow fever vaccination. This CDR3 spans 14 amino acids. J lost 2 bases, V lost 6 bases, and 4 bases had no gene match. This clonotype was counted between two and nine times. TCRdb reprocessed the 5' RACE reads via MiXCR and lists one record per CDR3 protein. The data show hundreds of thousands of distinct CDR3 sequences, around 10% seen once. V usage is TRBV12-3 or TRBV12-4 and J usage is TRBJ2-3; 8 bases map to TRBD1. The TCR was taken from a man between 18 and 35 years old who received the YFV17D yellow fever vaccine. The sample was CD4+ T cells sorted from PBMCs, taken 5 days after the yellow fever booster vaccination. The CDR3 region is CASRGQVLTDTQYF. DNA of the CDR3: TGTGCCAGCAGGGGACAGGTCCTCACAGATACGCAGTATTTT.